This T cell receptor (beta chain) comes out of a study of technical replicates of blood from a handful of donors. TCRdb's copy holds only in-frame clones and misses some; the assay was immunoSEQ multiplex PCR. The table has about 82,000 clones, 94% seen once; the top ten hold about 0.39%. Germline V gene lookup returns CDR1 SGHTA and CDR2 FQGTGA. CDR3 length: 14 residues. Trimming removed 2 bases at V and 5 bases at J, with 11 bases between. This clone was recorded only once. Sequencing used T cells isolated from PBMCs. The sequence was collected from a human donor in good health. This chain joins TRBV7-3 and TRBJ2-3, with D possibly TRBD1 on 6 matching bases. In DNA form, the CDR3 reads TGTGCCAGCAGCTTAGGGGGCTCCGGAGATACGCAGTATTTT. It yields the protein CASSLGGSGDTQYF.